What follows is one T cell receptor beta chain and its context. As yet, its antigen is unknown. The sample originates from a study of T cells in narcolepsy. General study results and limits: Reportedly, autoreactive clonotypes were serially detected in patients' blood but not controls'. Autoreactive HCRT-specific and TRIB2-specific clonotypes were marked in same-patient CSF-versus-blood CD4+ comparisons.

The CDR3 is 14 amino acids. Per the germline V gene, CDR1 is ENHRY and CDR2 is SYGVKD. V lost 2 bases and J 3 bases, leaving 11 bases between the germline ends. Sequencing was performed with immunoSEQ multiplex PCR; in TCRdb, only in-frame clones are kept and a portion is missing. Of fewer than 40,000 clones detected, about 76% appear once; the ten largest clones hold 0.85% to 1.3%. The V and J genes are TRBV10-3 and TRBJ2-7; D call uncertain. The specimen was CD45RA- memory CD4+ T cells from PBMCs. This clonotype originated in a human donor with narcolepsy. The CDR3 coding sequence is TGTGCCATCAGTGAGACCGGTCTACACTACGAGCAGTACTTC. Residues: CAISETGLHYEQYF.